This T cell receptor (beta chain) comes out of a study of human T cells and chemical hapten exposure. Study as a whole: Patch tests applied 0.01% DPC to the upper back, read at 6 days. Slight volume differences across pooled libraries mainly accounted for varying per-sample TCR yields.

Study conclusions and caveats: Relative to control repertoires, expanded TCRs gave rise to significantly more large CDR3 similarity clusters.

This clonotype was counted at least ten times. Its antigen is unknown. Time point meaning: patch test 1, 2 weeks after DPC sensitization. Treatment of the sample: therapeutic diphenylcyclopropenone sensitization with weekly scalp DPC. Unique molecular identifiers were affixed to discrete cDNA molecules within the library. A single record per CDR3 protein comes from TCRdb applying MiXCR to the RACE reads. The sample holds fewer than 500,000 distinct CDR3 sequences, about 4.8% seen once. Material: whole blood, obtained in connection with sensitization to the hapten diphenylcyclopropenone (DPC). This TCR came from a woman aged 45-65 years with alopecia areata. Some clones in this sample may be carry-over from other donors' samples.

The CDR3 sequence is CSARDPRGAGTEAFF. In nucleotides, the CDR3 is TGCAGTGCTAGAGACCCGAGGGGGGCAGGCACTGAAGCTTTCTTT. The V call is TRBV20-1, the J call TRBJ1-1; D is possibly TRBD1 (6 bases). This CDR3 comprises 15 residues. The germline V and J ends were trimmed by 0 bases and 4 bases, with 15 bases remaining between them. The germline V gene encodes CDR1 DFQATT and CDR2 SNEGSKA (reference sequence).